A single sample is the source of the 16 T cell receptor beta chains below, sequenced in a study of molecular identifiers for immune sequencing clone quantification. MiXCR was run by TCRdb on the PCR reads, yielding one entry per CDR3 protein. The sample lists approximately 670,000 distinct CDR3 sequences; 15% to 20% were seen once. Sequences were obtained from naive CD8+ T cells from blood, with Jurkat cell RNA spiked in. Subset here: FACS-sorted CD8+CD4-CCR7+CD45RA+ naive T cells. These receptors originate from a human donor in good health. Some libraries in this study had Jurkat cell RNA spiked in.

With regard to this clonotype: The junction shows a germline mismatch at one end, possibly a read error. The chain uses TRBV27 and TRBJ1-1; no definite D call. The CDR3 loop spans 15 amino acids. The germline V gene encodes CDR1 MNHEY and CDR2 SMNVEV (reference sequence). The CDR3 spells CAGSSGSAMNTEAFF. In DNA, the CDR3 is TGTGCCGGCAGTTCGGGCAGCGCTATGAACACTGAAGCTTTCTTT.

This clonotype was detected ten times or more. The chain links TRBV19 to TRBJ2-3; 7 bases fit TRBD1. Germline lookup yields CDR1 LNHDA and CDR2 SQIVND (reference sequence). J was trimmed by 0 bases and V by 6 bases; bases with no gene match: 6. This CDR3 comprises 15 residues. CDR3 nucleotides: TGTGCCAGTAGCGCACAGGGGCCAAGCACAGATACGCAGTATTTT. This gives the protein CASSAQGPSTDTQYF. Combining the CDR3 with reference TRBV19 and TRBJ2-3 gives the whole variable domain DGGITQSPKYLFRKEGQNVTLSCEQNLNHDAMYWYRQDPGQGLRLIYYSQIVNDFQKGDIAEGYSVSREKKESFPLTVTSAQKNPTAFYLCASSAQGPSTDTQYFGPGTRLTVL.

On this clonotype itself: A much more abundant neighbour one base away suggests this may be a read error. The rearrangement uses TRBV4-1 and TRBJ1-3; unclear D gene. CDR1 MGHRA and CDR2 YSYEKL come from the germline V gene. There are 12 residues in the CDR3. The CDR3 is CAGRGSGNTIYF. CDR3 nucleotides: TGCGCCGGCAGAGGGTCTGGAAACACCATATATTTT.

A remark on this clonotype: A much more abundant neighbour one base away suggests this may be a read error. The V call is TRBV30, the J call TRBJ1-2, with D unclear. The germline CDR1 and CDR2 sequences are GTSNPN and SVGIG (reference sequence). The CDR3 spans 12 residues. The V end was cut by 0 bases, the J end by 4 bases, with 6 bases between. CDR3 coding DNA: TGTGCCTGGAGTGTAGTCGGCTATGGCTACACCTTC. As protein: CAWSVVGYGYTF.

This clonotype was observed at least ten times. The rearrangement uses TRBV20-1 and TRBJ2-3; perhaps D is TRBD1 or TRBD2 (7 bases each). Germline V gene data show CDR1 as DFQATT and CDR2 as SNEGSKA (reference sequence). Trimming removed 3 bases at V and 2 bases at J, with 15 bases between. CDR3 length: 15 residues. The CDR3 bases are TGCAGTGCTAGGAGGGACAGCGGGGCCACAGATACGCAGTATTTT. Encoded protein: CSARRDSGATDTQYF.

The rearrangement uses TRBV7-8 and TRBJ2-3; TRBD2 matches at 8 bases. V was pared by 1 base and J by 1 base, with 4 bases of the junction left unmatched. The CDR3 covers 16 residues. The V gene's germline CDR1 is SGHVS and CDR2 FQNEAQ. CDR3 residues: CASSLDPRGGTDTQYF. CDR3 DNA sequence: TGTGCCAGCAGCTTAGATCCGCGGGGGGGCACAGATACGCAGTATTTT.

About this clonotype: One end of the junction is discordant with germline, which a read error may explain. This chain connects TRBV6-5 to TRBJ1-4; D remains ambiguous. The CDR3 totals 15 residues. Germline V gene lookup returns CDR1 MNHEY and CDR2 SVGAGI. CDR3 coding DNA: TGTGCCAGCAGTCCTAGACAAGCAACTAATGAAAAACTGGTTTTT. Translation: CASSPRQATNEKLVF.

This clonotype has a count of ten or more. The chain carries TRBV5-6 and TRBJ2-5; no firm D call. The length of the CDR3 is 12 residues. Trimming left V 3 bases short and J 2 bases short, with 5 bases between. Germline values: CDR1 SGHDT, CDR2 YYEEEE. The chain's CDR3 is CASSYPQETQYF. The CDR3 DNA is TGTGCCAGCAGCTATCCTCAAGAGACCCAGTACTTC.

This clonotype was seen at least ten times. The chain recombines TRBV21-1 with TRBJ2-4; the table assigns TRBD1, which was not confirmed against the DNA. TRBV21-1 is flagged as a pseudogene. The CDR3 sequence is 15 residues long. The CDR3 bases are TGTGCCAGCAGCAAAGTCGGCCGTCCGGGGAATATTCAGTACTTC. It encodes CASSKVGRPGNIQYF.

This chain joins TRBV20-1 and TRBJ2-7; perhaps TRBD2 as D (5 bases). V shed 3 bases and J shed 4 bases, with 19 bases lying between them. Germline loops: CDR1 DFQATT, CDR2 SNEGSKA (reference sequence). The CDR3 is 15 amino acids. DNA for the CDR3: TGCAGTGCTAGGGACTTCACAGAATCTGATTACGAGCAGTACTTC. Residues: CSARDFTESDYEQYF.

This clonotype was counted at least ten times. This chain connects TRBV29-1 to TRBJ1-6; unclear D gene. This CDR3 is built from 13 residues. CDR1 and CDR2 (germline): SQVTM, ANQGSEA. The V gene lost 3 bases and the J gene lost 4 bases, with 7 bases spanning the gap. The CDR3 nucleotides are TGCAGCGTTGAGGACGGATATAATTCACCCCTCCACTTT. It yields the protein CSVEDGYNSPLHF.

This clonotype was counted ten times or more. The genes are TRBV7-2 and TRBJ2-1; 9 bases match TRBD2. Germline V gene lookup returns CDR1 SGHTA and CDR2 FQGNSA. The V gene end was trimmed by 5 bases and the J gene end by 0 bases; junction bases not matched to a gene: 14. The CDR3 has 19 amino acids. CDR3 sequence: CASSPVGLAGRDSYNEQFF. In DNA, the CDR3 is TGTGCCAGCAGCCCTGTTGGGCTAGCGGGACGAGACTCCTACAATGAGCAGTTCTTC.

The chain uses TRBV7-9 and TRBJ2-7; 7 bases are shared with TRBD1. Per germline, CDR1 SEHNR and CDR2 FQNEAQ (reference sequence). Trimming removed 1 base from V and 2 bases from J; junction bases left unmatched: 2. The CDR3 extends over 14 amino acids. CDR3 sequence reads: CASSLGDRTYEQYF. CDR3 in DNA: TGTGCCAGCAGCTTAGGGGACAGAACCTACGAGCAGTACTTC.

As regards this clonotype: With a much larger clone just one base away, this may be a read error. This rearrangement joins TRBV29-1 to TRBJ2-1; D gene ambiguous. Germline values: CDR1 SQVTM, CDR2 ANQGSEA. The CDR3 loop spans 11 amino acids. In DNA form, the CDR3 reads TGCAGCGTTGTTGATTACAATGAGCAGTCCTTC. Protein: CSVVDYNEQSF.

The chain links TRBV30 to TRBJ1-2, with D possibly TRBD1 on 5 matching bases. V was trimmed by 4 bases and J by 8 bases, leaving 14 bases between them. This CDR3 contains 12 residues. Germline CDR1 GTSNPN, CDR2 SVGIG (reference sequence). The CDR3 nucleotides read TGTGCCTGGACCTCTTGGGGGGGAGGCTACACCTTC. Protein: CAWTSWGGGYTF.

The CDR3, as DNA: TGTGCCAGCTCACCGTTCGGGGGGCCTACGTACGAGCAGTACTTC. The encoded protein is CASSPFGGPTYEQYF. The J gene is TRBJ2-7, the V gene TRBV18; maybe TRBD2 (7 bases). This CDR3 is 15 amino acids long. CDR1 KGHSH and CDR2 LQKENI come from the germline V gene. V was trimmed by 3 bases and J by 4 bases, leaving 16 bases between them. The whole variable domain, remainder taken from reference TRBV18 and TRBJ2-7, is NAGVMQNPRHLVRRRGQEARLRCSPMKGHSHVYWYRQLPEEGLKFMVYLQKENIIDESGMPKERFSAEFPKEGPSILRIQQVVRGDSAAYFCASSPFGGPTYEQYFGPGTRLTVT.